Following are 13 T cell receptor beta chains from one sample sequenced in a study of blood T cell repertoires in COVID-19. Generated by immunoSEQ multiplex PCR, the TCRdb table keeps only in-frame clones and is missing some. Found here are a few hundred thousand clones, 82% of them singletons; the top ten hold approximately 3.1%. Sequencing used peripheral blood. These receptors were obtained from a woman aged 18-29 years with acute or convalescent COVID-19.

There are a few counts of this clone. The V and J genes are TRBV6-5 and TRBJ2-3; TRBD2 aligns across 11 bases. From germline, CDR1 is MNHEY and CDR2 SVGAGI. This CDR3 contains 15 residues. V was clipped by 7 bases and J by 2 bases; unmatched bases: 5. The CDR3 is CASIGLAGSTDTQYF. As DNA, the CDR3 is TGTGCCAGCATCGGACTAGCGGGCTCCACAGATACGCAGTATTTT.

The J gene is TRBJ2-2, the V gene TRBV7-8; the match to TRBD2 covers 9 bases. V was clipped by 3 bases and J by 1 base; unmatched bases: 3. Germline V gives CDR1 SGHVS, CDR2 FQNEAQ. The CDR3 totals 16 residues. In DNA, the CDR3 is TGTGCCAGCAGCTTGCTACTAGCGGGGAACACCGGGGAGCTGTTTTTT. Amino acid sequence: CASSLLLAGNTGELFF.

The chain links TRBV4-3 to TRBJ1-1, with a weak D call TRBD1 (6 bases). CDR3 size: 15 residues. The V end lost 3 bases, the J end lost 5 bases, and 16 bases lay between the germline ends. The germline V gene has CDR1 LGHNA and CDR2 YSLEER. CDR3 nucleotides: TGCGCCAGCAGCCAGGGTACCGGGGGGCGTACTGAAGCTTTCTTT. This encodes CASSQGTGGRTEAFF.

The genes are TRBV30 and TRBJ1-2, with a possible D match to TRBD1 (5 bases). The CDR3 is 15 residues long. CDR1 is GTSNPN, CDR2 SVGIG, per germline (reference sequence). V shed 0 bases and J shed 4 bases, with 15 bases lying between them. The CDR3 is CAWSVFGGRVYGYTF. CDR3 DNA: TGTGCCTGGAGTGTTTTCGGTGGCAGGGTCTATGGCTACACCTTC. Variable domain in full (rest from reference TRBV30 and TRBJ1-2): SQTIHQWPATLVQPVGSPLSLECTVEGTSNPNLYWYRQAAGRGLQLLFYSVGIGQISSEVPQNLSASRPQDRQFILSSKKLLLSDSGFYLCAWSVFGGRVYGYTFGSGTRLTVV.

The chain has TRBV10-3 and TRBJ2-3; 9 bases fit TRBD2. The V and J ends lost 2 bases and 1 base, in that order; junction bases with no gene match: 1. Per germline, CDR1 ENHRY and CDR2 SYGVKD. This CDR3 has 15 residues. The CDR3 is CAISERTSGTDTQYF. CDR3 DNA sequence: TGTGCCATCAGTGAGAGGACTAGCGGCACAGATACGCAGTATTTT.

This clone was observed once. The V call is TRBV27, the J call TRBJ2-7, with TRBD2 as a possible D gene (5 bases). V dropped 5 bases and J dropped 0 bases, with 17 bases sitting between them. This CDR3 contains 16 residues. Germline V CDR1 and CDR2: MNHEY, SMNVEV (reference sequence). The CDR3 DNA reads as TGTGCCAGCAGTGGGTCCGACGGGAAGAGCTCCTACGAGCAGTACTTC. It specifies CASSGSDGKSSYEQYF.

The rearrangement uses TRBV6-1 and TRBJ2-2, with 7 positions matching TRBD2. The trim removed 4 bases at V and 7 bases at J, leaving 15 bases unmatched. Germline CDR1 is MNHNS and CDR2 is SASEGT. CDR3 length: 17 residues. The CDR3 is CASSGTSWEGLGGELFF. In DNA form, the CDR3 reads TGTGCCAGCAGTGGAACGTCGTGGGAGGGCCTGGGCGGGGAGCTGTTTTTT.

The CDR3 bases are TGTGCCAGCAGCCCCAGGGGTGGAACTGAAGCTTTCTTT. Amino acid sequence: CASSPRGGTEAFF. The V and J genes are TRBV11-3 and TRBJ1-1, with D possibly matching TRBD1 (6 bases). This CDR3 has 13 amino acids. Looked up from germline, CDR1 is SGHNT and CDR2 is YENEEA. V lost 5 bases to trimming and J lost 5 bases, with 12 bases between them.

This chain joins TRBV9 and TRBJ2-7, with D hard to call. This CDR3 has 15 amino acids. Germline CDR1 is SGDLS and CDR2 is YYNGEE. Trimming cost V 0 bases and J 0 bases, with 10 bases left between them. Written as DNA, the CDR3 is TGTGCCAGCAGCGTAGGTCCCCTACTCTCCTACGAGCAGTACTTC. Its translation is CASSVGPLLSYEQYF.

V usage is TRBV29-1 and J usage is TRBJ1-1; 8 bases are shared with TRBD1. The CDR3 loop spans 12 amino acids. J was trimmed by 0 bases and V by 7 bases; bases with no gene match: 1. Germline V CDR1 and CDR2: SQVTM, ANQGSEA. The CDR3: CSAGQVNTEAFF. For the CDR3, the DNA is TGCAGCGCGGGACAGGTGAACACTGAAGCTTTCTTT.

This clone was seen just once. CDR3 protein: CASSFFGDRGYSNQPQHF. The CDR3 nucleotides are TGTGCCAGCAGCTTTTTCGGAGACAGGGGTTATAGCAATCAGCCCCAGCATTTT. The V call is TRBV13, the J call TRBJ1-5; 8 bases are a match to TRBD1. V trimming: 3 bases; J trimming: 0 bases; junction bases outside the gene matches: 10. Germline CDR1 reads PRHDT; CDR2 reads FYEKMQ (reference sequence). The CDR3 runs to 18 residues. The full variable domain, rest sourced from reference TRBV13 and TRBJ1-5, is AAGVIQSPRHLIKEKRETATLKCYPIPRHDTVYWYQQGPGQDPQFLISFYEKMQSDKGSIPDRFSAQQFSDYHSELNMSSLELGDSALYFCASSFFGDRGYSNQPQHFGDGTRLSIL.

In the case of this clone: The junction differs from germline at one of its ends, possibly a read error. Other DNA sequences in the same sample also yield this CDR3. The rearrangement links TRBV19 to TRBJ2-6, with D maybe TRBD1 (5 bases). The germline V gene has CDR1 LNHDA and CDR2 SQIVND (reference sequence). The CDR3 is made up of 15 amino acids. In DNA, the CDR3 is TGTGCCAGTAGTTCCCAGGTCTCTGGGGCCAATGTCCTGACTTTC. It translates to CASSSQVSGANVLTF.

CDR3 sequence reads: CASGLVDRNQPQHF. CDR3 coding DNA: TGTGCTAGTGGTTTGGTAGATCGGAATCAGCCCCAGCATTTT. The gene calls are TRBV12-5 and TRBJ1-5; D call uncertain. The V gene lost 0 bases and the J gene lost 4 bases, with 7 bases spanning the gap. The CDR3 loop spans 14 amino acids. CDR1 is LGHNT and CDR2 is FRNRAP in the germline V gene.